These 15 T cell receptor beta chains were sequenced from one sample in a study of cytomegalovirus exposure and HLA in healthy donors. PCR primers comprised 60 Vbeta and 13 Jbeta primers. The method was immunoSEQ multiplex PCR; TCRdb's version includes in-frame clones alone and lacks a portion of them. This sample carries about 100,000 clones, approximately 75% of them seen once, and the ten largest clones take about 14%. Sample: PBMCs. The origin of the receptors is a woman in her 70s in good health and CMV-seropositive.

The J gene is TRBJ2-3, the V gene TRBV5-4; no clear D. Germline CDR1 and CDR2: SGHNT and YYREEE (reference sequence). V lost 0 bases, J lost 2 bases, and 4 bases lay in between. CDR3 length equals 13 residues. The DNA of the CDR3 is TGTGCCAGCAGCTTGGTAAACACAGATACGCAGTATTTT. Translating it yields CASSLVNTDTQYF.

The chain couples TRBV5-1 to TRBJ2-1, with a possible D match to TRBD1 (5 bases). The germline V gene encodes CDR1 SGHRS and CDR2 YFSETQ. V was trimmed by 7 bases and J by 7 bases, leaving 21 bases between them. There are 15 residues in the CDR3. The CDR3 DNA is TGCGCCAGCCAAGGGCAGGGTTCCCTCCCTAATGAGCAGTTCTTC. This gives the protein CASQGQGSLPNEQFF.

This chain connects TRBV9 to TRBJ2-1, with D perhaps TRBD1 (5 bases). Trimming shortened V by 0 bases and J by 9 bases, and 13 bases separated the two germline ends. The germline CDR1 and CDR2 sequences are SGDLS and YYNGEE. The CDR3 has 14 residues. The CDR3 here is CASSVGGDTGEQFF. The CDR3 DNA is TGTGCCAGCAGCGTAGGAGGTGACACAGGTGAGCAGTTCTTC.

This clone turned up a few times. The chain is built from TRBV7-6 and TRBJ1-5; a possible D gene is TRBD1 (5 bases). This CDR3 spans 17 amino acids. V was shortened by 0 bases and J by 4 bases, with 16 bases between the two germline ends. From germline, CDR1 is SGHVS and CDR2 FNYEAQ. Here the CDR3 reads CASSLAPGGVGNQPQHF. The CDR3 DNA follows: TGTGCCAGCAGCTTAGCGCCGGGGGGGGTTGGGAATCAGCCCCAGCATTTT. The variable domain in full, with the rest retrieved from reference TRBV7-6 and TRBJ1-5, is GAGVSQSPRYKVTKRGQDVALRCDPISGHVSLYWYRQALGQGPEFLTYFNYEAQQDKSGLPNDRFSAERPEGSISTLTIQRTEQRDSAMYRCASSLAPGGVGNQPQHFGDGTRLSIL.

A few counts support this clone. The chain recombines TRBV18 with TRBJ2-5; maybe TRBD2 (6 bases). The length of the CDR3 is 14 residues. V lost 5 bases, J lost 4 bases, and 14 bases lay in between. Germline V lookup: CDR1 KGHSH, CDR2 LQKENI. The CDR3 DNA sequence: TGTGCCAGCTCAGCTCCGGGACTCTCAGAGACCCAGTACTTC. This codes for CASSAPGLSETQYF.

The chain combines TRBV28 with TRBJ2-7; the D is unclear. Trimming removed 5 bases from V and 2 bases from J, with 13 bases in between. Germline CDR1 MDHEN, CDR2 SYDVKM. The CDR3 length is 14 residues. This chain's CDR3 is CASSTPDSTYEQYF. DNA of the CDR3: TGTGCCAGCAGTACCCCGGATAGCACCTACGAGCAGTACTTC.

The chain carries TRBV18 and TRBJ1-1, with TRBD1 matching 7 bases. With 2 bases clipped from V and 10 bases from J, the junction kept 7 bases outside the gene matches. The CDR3 totals 13 residues. From germline, CDR1 is KGHSH and CDR2 LQKENI. The chain's CDR3 is CASSPGWTGLAFF. The CDR3 DNA reads as TGTGCCAGCTCACCAGGGTGGACAGGCTTAGCTTTCTTT.

The chain couples TRBV5-1 to TRBJ2-1; 8 bases agree with TRBD2. Germline CDR1 reads SGHRS; CDR2 reads YFSETQ. The J segment lost 9 bases and the V segment lost 4 bases, leaving 12 bases of the junction unmatched. CDR3 length: 15 residues. CDR3 in amino acids: CASSKLAEAASEQFF. In DNA form, the CDR3 reads TGCGCCAGCAGCAAACTAGCGGAAGCCGCGAGTGAGCAGTTCTTC.

The chain has TRBV5-1 and TRBJ2-1, with a tentative D call TRBD1 (5 bases). Trimming pared 4 bases from V and 1 base from J, leaving 27 bases between. CDR3 length: 20 residues. CDR1 and CDR2 (germline): SGHRS, YFSETQ. In DNA, the CDR3 is TGCGCCAGCAGCCGATTCCCCCCTTCAACAACAGGTTCATCCTACAATGAGCAGTTCTTC. It encodes CASSRFPPSTTGSSYNEQFF.

The chain employs TRBV30 and TRBJ2-5, with 13 positions matching TRBD2. CDR1 and CDR2 from the germline V gene are GTSNPN and SVGIG (reference sequence). After removal of 2 bases from V and 5 bases from J, the junction contained 8 bases not matched to a gene. The CDR3 totals 16 residues. Written as DNA, the CDR3 is TGTGCCTGGAGTTTTACTAGCGGGAGGGGGTGGGAGACCCAGTACTTC. Its translation: CAWSFTSGRGWETQYF.

The rearrangement uses TRBV29-1 and TRBJ2-5; D is uncertain. The V end was cut by 3 bases, the J end by 1 base, with 12 bases between. Germline V CDR1 and CDR2: SQVTM, ANQGSEA. This CDR3 spans 14 amino acids. CDR3 DNA: TGCAGCGTTGATCCCGAGAGACTCCAAGAGACCCAGTACTTC. This gives the protein CSVDPERLQETQYF.

Note on this clone: Other nucleotide sequences in the sample specify the same CDR3. This chain links TRBV5-6 with TRBJ2-5; 7 bases are a match to TRBD1. CDR1 is SGHDT, CDR2 YYEEEE, per germline. There are 14 residues in the CDR3. V lost 4 bases to trimming and J lost 2 bases; unmatched junction nucleotides: 5. The DNA of the CDR3 is TGTGCCAGCAGCCCACAACAGGGGCAAGAGACCCAGTACTTC. Translation: CASSPQQGQETQYF.

This clone was recorded a few times. This chain connects TRBV28 to TRBJ1-2; D is ambiguous. Germline CDR1 is MDHEN and CDR2 is SYDVKM. V lost 2 bases and J 7 bases, leaving 23 bases between the germline ends. This CDR3 is 17 amino acids long. For the CDR3, the DNA is TGTGCCAGCAGTTTACTCGGCGGTTACGGCTCCTTCTCTGGCTACACCTTC. Translating it yields CASSLLGGYGSFSGYTF.

The genes are TRBV6-1 and TRBJ1-3, with TRBD1 identical over 9 bases. With 5 bases clipped from V and 7 bases from J, the junction kept 12 bases outside the gene matches. CDR1 is MNHNS and CDR2 is SASEGT in the germline V gene. The CDR3 totals 16 residues. The CDR3 is CASSQGQGSIKNTIYF. The CDR3 nucleotides are TGTGCCAGCAGTCAAGGACAGGGGTCGATAAAGAACACCATATATTTT.

The rearrangement links TRBV10-3 to TRBJ2-3; 9 nucleotides line up with TRBD1. The CDR3 is 17 amino acids. Germline values: CDR1 ENHRY, CDR2 SYGVKD. V dropped 0 bases and J dropped 6; count of bases not matched to a gene: 10. In nucleotides, the CDR3 is TGTGCCATCAGTGAGTCTAGGTGGGGACAGGGCAGGGATACGCAGTATTTT. This codes for CAISESRWGQGRDTQYF.